The rows below give T cell receptor beta chains drawn from one sample of a study of T cell responses to AZD1222 COVID-19 vaccine. The method was immunoSEQ multiplex PCR; TCRdb's version includes in-frame clones alone and lacks a portion of them. The sample has 73,000 or so clones, 88% seen once; the top ten hold around 21%. The sequencing used peripheral blood, collected on day 0 of AZD1222 vaccination. Receptor source: an adult in good health. The CDR3 runs from the conserved cysteine through the conserved F or W. A D gene is named only where the DNA matches it firmly. Clone size is shown for a subset of rows, as once, few, many or a class of expanded clone.

V gene	J gene	D gene	CDR3 length	clone size	CDR3 protein	CDR3 DNA
TRBV6-1	TRBJ1-3	-	16	-	CASSAEYRITGNTIYF	TGTGCCAGCAGTGCAGAGTACAGGATAACTGGAAACACCATATATTTT
TRBV19	TRBJ2-1	-	15	-	CASSQIATQYNEQFF	TGTGCATCGTCCCAGATAGCGACCCAATACAATGAGCAGTTCTTC
TRBV5-5	TRBJ2-6	-	19	-	CASSLDGGGPFSGANVLTF	TGTGCCAGCAGCCTCGATGGAGGGGGGCCCTTCTCTGGGGCCAACGTCCTGACTTTC
TRBV28	TRBJ2-5	TRBD2	16	-	CASSLGRLAGVETQYF	TGTGCCAGCAGTTTAGGGCGGCTAGCGGGGGTAGAGACCCAGTACTTC
TRBV19	TRBJ1-5	-	13	-	CASSIGEDQPQHF	TGTGCCAGTAGTATAGGAGAGGATCAGCCCCAGCATTTT
TRBV9	TRBJ1-1	-	14	-	CASSVAGENTEAFF	TGTGCCAGCAGCGTGGCAGGGGAGAACACTGAAGCTTTCTTT
TRBV27	TRBJ1-1	-	13	-	CASSLSWNTEAFF	TGTGCCAGCAGTTTGTCGTGGAACACTGAAGCTTTCTTT
TRBV7-8	TRBJ1-2	-	14	-	CASSGGRARDRYTF	TGTGCCAGCAGCGGGGGTCGGGCAAGGGATCGCTACACCTTC
TRBV12-3/TRBV12-4	TRBJ2-4	TRBD2	13	-	CASSFGLANIQYF	TGTGCCAGCAGTTTTGGACTAGCGAACATTCAGTACTTC
TRBV4-1	TRBJ2-1	TRBD2	16	-	CASSELLAGGYNEQFF	TGCGCCAGCAGCGAACTCTTAGCGGGAGGTTACAATGAGCAGTTCTTC
TRBV30	TRBJ1-1	-	11	-	CARGVGTEAFF	TGTGCTCGGGGAGTCGGCACTGAAGCTTTCTTT
TRBV27	TRBJ2-7	-	18	-	CASRPGTPGPKSSYEQYF	TGTGCCAGCAGACCCGGGACTCCCGGCCCTAAGAGCTCCTACGAGCAGTACTTC
TRBV5-6	TRBJ2-1	-	14	-	CASTTFTTRDEQFF	TGTGCCAGCACCACATTCACTACAAGGGATGAGCAGTTCTTC
TRBV27	TRBJ1-2	-	13	-	CASSLSAQDGYTF	TGTGCCAGCAGTTTATCTGCCCAGGATGGCTACACCTTC
TRBV11-2	TRBJ2-1	-	13	-	CASSPGPVYEQFF	TGTGCCAGCAGCCCGGGCCCGGTTTATGAGCAGTTCTTC
TRBV19	TRBJ2-7	TRBD1	14	few	CASSLPGQTYEQYF	TGTGCCAGTAGTCTCCCGGGACAGACCTACGAGCAGTACTTC
TRBV15	TRBJ2-3	TRBD1	15	once	CATSLRQGITDTQYF	TGTGCCACCAGCTTACGACAGGGGATCACAGATACGCAGTATTTT
TRBV9	TRBJ1-1	-	14	-	CASSVELVNTEAFF	TGTGCCAGCAGCGTAGAGTTGGTGAACACTGAAGCTTTCTTT
TRBV10-3	TRBJ2-7	-	15	-	CAISESKGGAGEQYF	TGTGCCATCAGTGAGTCGAAAGGTGGGGCAGGGGAGCAGTACTTC
TRBV19	TRBJ1-5	TRBD1	14	-	CASSFRDREQPQHF	TGTGCCAGTAGTTTCAGAGACAGGGAGCAGCCCCAGCATTTT
TRBV6-1	TRBJ1-6	-	16	-	CASSEYERGLDSPLHF	TGTGCCAGCAGTGAATACGAGCGGGGCCTTGATTCACCCCTCCACTTT
TRBV2	TRBJ1-6	TRBD1	15	once	CASSERTGVNSPLHF	TGTGCCAGCAGTGAAAGGACAGGGGTCAATTCACCCCTCCACTTT
TRBV10-3	TRBJ2-1	TRBD2	16	-	CATGLAENWSYNEQFF	TGTGCCACCGGACTAGCGGAGAACTGGTCCTACAATGAGCAGTTCTTC
TRBV6-5	TRBJ2-3	TRBD1	15	once	CASTKTGTETDTQYF	TGTGCCAGCACAAAAACCGGGACAGAGACAGATACGCAGTATTTT
TRBV27	TRBJ2-7	TRBD2	17	-	CASSRVTSGLGLYEQYF	TGTGCCAGCAGCCGCGTGACGTCGGGACTAGGATTGTACGAGCAGTACTTC
TRBV3-1/TRBV3-2	TRBJ2-7	-	11	few	CASSQVFEQYF	TGTGCCAGCAGCCAAGTATTTGAGCAGTACTTC
TRBV14	TRBJ1-2	-	13	-	CASSQASRGRYTF	TGTGCCAGCAGCCAGGCCTCCAGGGGACGCTACACCTTC
TRBV7-2	TRBJ2-3	-	16	-	CASSFRPGGRPDTQYF	TGTGCCAGCAGCTTTCGCCCGGGGGGCCGCCCAGATACGCAGTATTTT
TRBV9	TRBJ2-1	-	17	-	CASSVASLALTYNEQFF	TGTGCCAGCAGCGTAGCATCACTAGCTCTGACCTACAATGAGCAGTTCTTC
TRBV5-4	TRBJ2-3	-	16	-	CASSLEAFGITDTQYF	TGTGCCAGCAGCTTGGAAGCGTTTGGAATCACAGATACGCAGTATTTT
TRBV4-2	TRBJ2-5	TRBD2	16	-	CASSQGAGAPQETQYF	TGTGCCAGCAGCCAAGGGGCGGGAGCTCCCCAAGAGACCCAGTACTTC
TRBV2	TRBJ2-3	-	12	-	CASSLLADTQYF	TGTGCCAGCAGCCTACTGGCAGATACGCAGTATTTT
TRBV19	TRBJ1-1	TRBD1	17	-	CASTRTGTGGLLTEAFF	TGTGCCAGTACCAGAACCGGGACAGGGGGTTTATTGACTGAAGCTTTCTTT
TRBV5-1	TRBJ1-5	-	14	-	CASSLYGGYQPQHF	TGCGCCAGCAGCTTGTATGGAGGGTATCAGCCCCAGCATTTT
TRBV27	TRBJ1-1	-	13	once	CASSFSRNTEAFF	TGTGCCAGCAGTTTCTCGCGGAACACTGAAGCTTTCTTT
TRBV5-1	TRBJ2-3	TRBD1	17	-	CASSFRAGGPSTDTQYF	TGCGCCAGCAGCTTCAGGGCAGGGGGCCCTAGCACAGATACGCAGTATTTT
TRBV30	TRBJ1-1	-	13	-	CAWSVVGNAEAFF	TGTGCCTGGAGTGTAGTGGGAAACGCTGAAGCTTTCTTT
TRBV9	TRBJ2-3	-	14	once	CASSVDRILDTQYF	TGTGCCAGCAGCGTAGATCGGATTTTAGATACGCAGTATTTT
TRBV20-1	TRBJ2-1	TRBD2	15	-	CSASSGRLSYNEQFF	TGCAGTGCTAGTAGCGGGAGATTGTCCTACAATGAGCAGTTCTTC
TRBV12-3/TRBV12-4	TRBJ2-7	-	13	-	CASSLQGKGEQYF	TGTGCCAGCAGCTTACAGGGTAAGGGCGAGCAGTACTTC
TRBV7-2	TRBJ2-7	-	15	-	CASSLVDTENYEQYF	TGTGCCAGCAGCTTAGTGGACACGGAGAACTACGAGCAGTACTTC
TRBV7-2	TRBJ1-2	-	14	-	CASRGEGERYGYTF	TGTGCCAGCAGGGGAGAGGGGGAGAGGTATGGCTACACCTTC
TRBV28	TRBJ2-3	TRBD2	15	-	CATLSGLAGVGTQYF	TGTGCCACCCTATCGGGACTAGCGGGAGTCGGTACGCAGTATTTT
TRBV30	TRBJ1-2	TRBD1	11	once	CAWSAGGGYTF	TGTGCCTGGAGTGCAGGGGGCGGCTACACCTTC
TRBV11-2	TRBJ2-2	-	18	once	CASSPHPIDGSITGELFF	TGTGCCAGCAGCCCTCACCCCATTGACGGGTCGATCACCGGGGAGCTGTTTTTT
TRBV9	TRBJ2-3	-	17	-	CASSPGRRGRSTDTQYF	TGTGCCAGCAGCCCAGGGAGGCGGGGGCGAAGCACAGATACGCAGTATTTT
TRBV19	TRBJ1-1	-	16	-	CASRGGTRGFNTEAFF	TGTGCCAGTAGGGGGGGCACTCGAGGTTTTAACACTGAAGCTTTCTTT
TRBV19	TRBJ2-7	-	13	-	CASSIRGMYEQYF	TGTGCCAGTAGTATCCGGGGGATGTACGAGCAGTACTTC
TRBV6-5	TRBJ2-1	TRBD1	15	large	CASSYWTGFYNEQFF	TGTGCCAGCAGTTACTGGACAGGGTTTTACAATGAGCAGTTCTTC
TRBV6-1	TRBJ2-1	TRBD2	17	-	CASSELPGTSAYNEQFF	TGTGCCAGCAGTGAACTCCCCGGGACTAGCGCTTACAATGAGCAGTTCTTC
TRBV6-6	TRBJ1-2	-	15	few	CASSYWAGANYGYTF	TGTGCCAGCAGTTACTGGGCAGGGGCAAACTATGGCTACACCTTC
TRBV25-1	TRBJ2-7	-	12	-	CASSEQGYEQYF	TGTGCCAGCAGTGAGCAGGGGTACGAGCAGTACTTC